These 30 T cell receptor beta chains were all obtained from the same sample, sequenced in a study of T cell responses to AZD1222 COVID-19 vaccine. TCRdb's table, derived via immunoSEQ multiplex PCR, lists solely in-frame clones and lacks some. This table holds 75,000 to 100,000 clones, 92% found once. The sample consisted of peripheral blood, taken 28 days after the second AZD1222 dose. Every receptor here comes from an adult who received the AZD1222 COVID-19 vaccine.

The chain links TRBV6-1 to TRBJ2-6; D is perhaps TRBD1 (5 bases). Germline assignment: CDR1 MNHNS and CDR2 SASEGT. Trimming pared 1 base from V and 4 bases from J, leaving 8 bases between. The CDR3 totals 15 residues. The CDR3 loop is CASSEDPGGANVLTF. The CDR3 coding sequence is TGTGCCAGCAGTGAAGACCCAGGGGGGGCCAACGTCCTGACTTTC.

The rearrangement joins TRBV5-1 to TRBJ2-3; D gene uncertain. CDR1 is SGHRS and CDR2 is YFSETQ in the germline V gene. CDR3 length equals 14 residues. The V and J ends lost 0 bases and 6 bases respectively, with 11 bases between them. The CDR3 sequence is CASSLVWIGDTQYF. As DNA, the CDR3 is TGCGCCAGCAGCTTGGTGTGGATAGGTGATACGCAGTATTTT.

Remarks on this clone: Other DNA sequences from this sample encode an identical CDR3 as well. CDR3 in DNA: TGTGCCAGCAGTTTATCCCGACGGAACTATGGCTACACCTTC. It codes for CASSLSRRNYGYTF. This chain connects TRBV27 to TRBJ1-2; D remains ambiguous. The V end lost 0 bases, the J end lost 2 bases, and 7 bases lay between the germline ends. From germline, CDR1 is MNHEY and CDR2 SMNVEV (reference sequence). The CDR3 totals 14 residues.

This chain connects TRBV5-6 to TRBJ1-1; D is unclear. The V end lost 4 bases, the J end lost 1 base, and 14 bases lay between the germline ends. The CDR3 has 15 amino acids. Germline CDR1 reads SGHDT; CDR2 reads YYEEEE. The CDR3 sequence: CASSPIQHSNTEAFF. The DNA of the CDR3 is TGTGCCAGCAGCCCCATTCAGCATTCGAACACTGAAGCTTTCTTT.

The V call is TRBV25-1, the J call TRBJ1-1, with a tentative D call TRBD1 (5 bases). Trimming pared 6 bases from V and 0 bases from J, leaving 8 bases between. CDR3 size: 13 residues. CDR1 and CDR2 from the germline V gene are MGHDK and SYGVNS. CDR3 protein: CASRGVMNTEAFF. CDR3 DNA sequence: TGTGCCAGCAGGGGGGTAATGAACACTGAAGCTTTCTTT.

The gene calls are TRBV4-1 and TRBJ1-2; D is unresolved. The V gene's germline CDR1 is MGHRA and CDR2 YSYEKL. The CDR3 is made up of 17 amino acids. V gave up 1 base and J gave up 2 bases, with 17 bases separating them. The CDR3 DNA follows: TGCGCCAGCAGCCAAGCAGTGAGGGAGAAGGCAAACTATGGCTACACCTTC. Translating gives CASSQAVREKANYGYTF.

The rearrangement links TRBV4-3 to TRBJ2-3; 16 nucleotides line up with TRBD2. CDR3 length: 18 amino acids. Germline values: CDR1 LGHNA, CDR2 YSLEER. V was clipped by 2 bases and J by 4 bases; unmatched bases: 6. The CDR3 loop reads CASSQYPGLAGGADTQYF. The CDR3 nucleotides are TGCGCCAGCAGCCAATACCCGGGACTAGCGGGGGGGGCAGATACGCAGTATTTT.

This chain uses TRBV7-8 with TRBJ1-1, with D possibly being TRBD1 (6 bases). The CDR3 loop spans 14 amino acids. V was cut by 4 bases and J by 2 bases, with 11 bases left in between. CDR1 is SGHVS, CDR2 FQNEAQ, per germline. The CDR3 spells CASSSVGGNTEAFF. CDR3 nucleotide sequence: TGTGCCAGCAGCTCGGTAGGGGGAAACACTGAAGCTTTCTTT.

V and J are TRBV12-3 or TRBV12-4 and TRBJ2-2; D unclear. This CDR3 comprises 13 residues. Trimming stripped 1 base from V and 2 bases from J, with 2 bases between. This CDR3 reads CASSLDNTGELFF. In nucleotides, the CDR3 is TGTGCCAGCAGTTTAGATAACACCGGGGAGCTGTTTTTT.

The chain joins TRBV5-6 to TRBJ1-5, with 8 bases lining up with TRBD1. Unmatched junction bases numbered 1, after V lost 3 bases and J lost 2 bases. This CDR3 region has 14 residues. Germline lookup yields CDR1 SGHDT and CDR2 YYEEEE. The CDR3 reads CASSWGQGNQPQHF. CDR3 nucleotide sequence: TGTGCCAGCAGCTGGGGACAGGGCAATCAGCCCCAGCATTTT.

V and J are TRBV15 and TRBJ2-7; 13 bases are shared with TRBD2. CDR3 length equals 20 residues. The germline V gene encodes CDR1 LNHNV and CDR2 YYDKDF (reference sequence). Losses at the gene ends were 3 bases for V and 3 bases for J; bases not matched to a gene: 17. The CDR3 DNA is TGTGCCACCAGCAGGCATCGGGGGAAGACTAGCGGGGGGCCCTACTACGAGCAGTACTTC. It is translated as CATSRHRGKTSGGPYYEQYF.

The rearrangement links TRBV18 to TRBJ1-6; TRBD1 matches at 9 bases. CDR3 length: 12 amino acids. The V segment lost 8 bases and the J segment 8 bases; nucleotides outside the gene matches: 1. Germline CDR1 and CDR2: KGHSH and LQKENI. CDR3 sequence: CASRTGDSPLHF. The CDR3 nucleotides read TGTGCCAGCAGGACAGGGGATTCACCCCTCCACTTT.

The V and J genes are TRBV7-8 and TRBJ1-2, with a tentative D call TRBD1 (6 bases). Germline V gene data show CDR1 as SGHVS and CDR2 as FQNEAQ. The CDR3 runs 15 residues. The germline V and J ends were trimmed by 5 bases and 3 bases, with 16 bases remaining between them. The CDR3 bases are TGTGCCAGCAGCCCCCACCTGGGGGGCGACTATGGCTACACCTTC. Residues: CASSPHLGGDYGYTF. Complete variable domain (other parts from reference TRBV7-8 and TRBJ1-2): GAGVSQSPRYKVAKRGQDVALRCDPISGHVSLFWYQQALGQGPEFLTYFQNEAQLDKSGLPSDRFFAERPEGSVSTLKIQRTQQEDSAVYLCASSPHLGGDYGYTFGSGTRLTVV.

The rearrangement links TRBV30 to TRBJ2-3; a weak D match, TRBD2 (5 bases). This CDR3 contains 13 residues. Trimming removed 3 bases at V and 2 bases at J, with 9 bases between. Germline V gives CDR1 GTSNPN, CDR2 SVGIG (reference sequence). CDR3 amino acids: CAWSRDPTDTQYF. The CDR3 DNA sequence: TGTGCCTGGAGCCGGGATCCCACAGATACGCAGTATTTT.

CDR3 protein: CASSWSRAGNTIYF. CDR3 DNA sequence: TGTGCCAGCAGTTGGTCCAGGGCTGGAAACACCATATATTTT. This chain uses TRBV6-5 with TRBJ1-3; D might be TRBD1 (5 bases). CDR1 is MNHEY, CDR2 SVGAGI, per germline. V gave up 4 bases and J gave up 2 bases, with 9 bases separating them. The CDR3 has 14 amino acids.

This clone was recorded a few times. V gene TRBV28 combines with J gene TRBJ1-2; maybe TRBD1 (6 bases). Germline CDR1 is MDHEN and CDR2 is SYDVKM. V lost 4 bases to trimming and J lost 2 bases, with 17 bases between them. The CDR3 has 16 amino acids. The chain's CDR3 is CASSSSAGAPNYGYTF. CDR3 coding DNA: TGTGCCAGCAGTTCCTCGGCAGGGGCCCCCAACTATGGCTACACCTTC.

On this clone: Other nucleotide sequences in the sample specify the same CDR3. This CDR3 reads CASSAGGSYEQYF. The CDR3 DNA follows: TGTGCCAGTAGCGCAGGGGGGTCCTACGAGCAGTACTTC. The V call is TRBV19, the J call TRBJ2-7, with D tentatively TRBD1 (7 bases). Trimming removed 6 bases at V and 1 base at J, with 10 bases between. CDR3 length: 13 amino acids. Germline lookup yields CDR1 LNHDA and CDR2 SQIVND (reference sequence).

The chain links TRBV3-1 (or the pseudogene TRBV3-2) to TRBJ2-7; TRBD2 aligns across 11 bases. Germline V gene sequence: CDR1 LGHDT, CDR2 YNNKEL (reference sequence). The CDR3 runs to 16 residues. With 2 bases clipped from V and 2 bases from J, the junction kept 5 bases outside the gene matches. The CDR3 protein is CASSQLLAGATYEQYF. CDR3 in DNA: TGTGCCAGCAGCCAACTACTAGCGGGGGCCACCTACGAGCAGTACTTC.

The CDR3 region has the DNA TGTGCCAGCAGCACCCTCGGACAGGGGAGGAATCAGCCCCAGCATTTT. Translated, it gives CASSTLGQGRNQPQHF. The chain combines TRBV6-6 with TRBJ1-5, with 9 nucleotides matching TRBD1. The V gene end was trimmed by 6 bases and the J gene end by 4 bases; junction bases not matched to a gene: 10. CDR1 and CDR2 from the germline V gene are MNHNY and SVGAGI (reference sequence). The CDR3 is 16 residues long.

This sequence joins TRBV2 and TRBJ1-1; D may be TRBD1 (5 bases). The CDR3 totals 13 residues. The germline V and J ends were trimmed by 4 bases and 3 bases, with 9 bases remaining between them. Germline lookup yields CDR1 SNHLY and CDR2 FYNNEI. DNA for the CDR3: TGTGCCAGCAGTGCAGGGATCTACACTGAAGCTTTCTTT. The encoded protein is CASSAGIYTEAFF.

This clone showed up just once. CDR3 loop: CASSPRISNQPQHF. CDR3 nucleotide sequence: TGTGCCAGCAGCCCCCGTATCAGCAATCAGCCCCAGCATTTT. The chain uses TRBV7-2 and TRBJ1-5, with no clear D. Trimming stripped 5 bases from V and 1 base from J, with 9 bases between. The CDR3 extends over 14 amino acids. Germline V CDR1 and CDR2: SGHTA, FQGNSA.

V usage is TRBV9 and J usage is TRBJ1-1; a possible D gene is TRBD1 (5 bases). With 0 bases removed from V and 2 bases from J, the gap between germline ends came to 11 bases. The V gene's germline CDR1 is SGDLS and CDR2 YYNGEE. The CDR3 is made up of 15 amino acids. The CDR3 nucleotides read TGTGCCAGCAGCGTAGAAGCAGGGACTAACACTGAAGCTTTCTTT. It translates to CASSVEAGTNTEAFF. Filled out from reference TRBV9 and TRBJ1-1, the complete variable domain reads DSGVTQTPKHLITATGQRVTLRCSPRSGDLSVYWYQQSLDQGLQFLIQYYNGEERAKGNILERFSAQQFPDLHSELNLSSLELGDSALYFCASSVEAGTNTEAFFGQGTRLTVV.

A word on this clone: Distinct nucleotide sequences in the sample also encode this CDR3. The chain has TRBV27 and TRBJ1-1; no firm D call. Trimming took off 3 bases at V and 5 bases at J, with 4 bases between the two ends. This CDR3 contains 11 residues. Germline CDR1 MNHEY, CDR2 SMNVEV (reference sequence). The chain's CDR3 is CASSLGTEAFF. The CDR3 DNA follows: TGTGCCAGCAGTTTGGGGACTGAAGCTTTCTTT.

CDR3 coding DNA: TGTGCCAGCAGTTTTCTTTATGTGACAGGGGTTAGCACAGATACGCAGTATTTT. Translated, it gives CASSFLYVTGVSTDTQYF. The V and J genes are TRBV27 and TRBJ2-3, with 8 nucleotides matching TRBD1. The CDR3 extends over 18 amino acids. V dropped 3 bases and J dropped 0; count of bases not matched to a gene: 11. Germline CDR1 is MNHEY and CDR2 is SMNVEV (reference sequence).

The chain is built from TRBV3-1 (or the pseudogene TRBV3-2) and TRBJ1-3; no clear D gene. The CDR3 sequence is 14 residues long. Germline-derived CDR1 and CDR2 are LGHDT and YNNKEL (reference sequence). V lost 1 base and J 0 bases, leaving 4 bases between the germline ends. DNA for the CDR3: TGTGCCAGCAGCCAAGGACCCTCTGGAAACACCATATATTTT. Translated, it gives CASSQGPSGNTIYF.

CDR3 nucleotides: TGTGCCAGCAGCCGAGCGGGGGCAGAGACCCAGTACTTC. Translation gives CASSRAGAETQYF. The chain joins TRBV3-1 (or the pseudogene TRBV3-2) to TRBJ2-5, with 8 bases lining up with TRBD2. The V gene's germline CDR1 is LGHDT and CDR2 YNNKEL (reference sequence). The CDR3 has 13 amino acids. The trim removed 4 bases at V and 4 bases at J, leaving 2 bases unmatched.

This chain joins TRBV7-2 and TRBJ1-2; D is unclear. Per the germline V gene, CDR1 is SGHTA and CDR2 is FQGNSA. The CDR3 extends over 15 amino acids. Between the trimmed V and J ends, which lost 7 bases and 6 bases, there was a span of 21 bases. The CDR3 is CASTLGPRRSHGYTF. The CDR3 DNA reads as TGTGCCAGCACCCTAGGCCCTAGGAGATCGCATGGCTACACCTTC. Looking up the rest from reference TRBV7-2 and TRBJ1-2 gives the full variable domain: GAGVSQSPSNKVTEKGKDVELRCDPISGHTALYWYRQSLGQGLEFLIYFQGNSAPDKSGLPSDRFSAERTGGSVSTLTIQRTQQEDSAVYLCASTLGPRRSHGYTFGSGTRLTVV.

The chain uses TRBV7-3 and TRBJ2-3; TRBD2 matches 9 bases. Trimming at V came to 1 base and at J to 0 bases, leaving 17 bases not matched to a gene. Germline V lookup: CDR1 SGHTA, CDR2 FQGTGA. The CDR3 consists of 21 residues. CDR3 protein: CASSLRGWGSGGLLSTDTQYF. CDR3 nucleotide sequence: TGTGCCAGCAGCTTAAGAGGGTGGGGTAGCGGGGGCCTACTCAGCACAGATACGCAGTATTTT.

In this sample, this clone turned up a few times. The genes are TRBV3-1 (or the pseudogene TRBV3-2) and TRBJ1-6, with D possibly being TRBD1 (5 bases). The CDR3 is made up of 18 amino acids. V lost 1 base to trimming and J lost 6 bases, with 19 bases between them. Germline CDR1 reads LGHDT; CDR2 reads YNNKEL (reference sequence). The chain's CDR3 is CASSQGEDRGTSNSPLHF. Here the CDR3 DNA reads TGTGCCAGCAGCCAAGGAGAGGACCGGGGCACATCTAATTCACCCCTCCACTTT.

This clone was detected only once. V usage is TRBV5-4 and J usage is TRBJ1-1; 7 nucleotides agree with TRBD1. This CDR3 contains 16 residues. CDR1 and CDR2 (germline): SGHNT, YYREEE (reference sequence). The trim removed 5 bases at V and 4 bases at J, leaving 14 bases unmatched. The CDR3 nucleotides are TGTGCCAGCAGTCTCCCGACAGGGCCGATGAGCACTGAAGCTTTCTTT. Translation: CASSLPTGPMSTEAFF.